A single sample is the source of the 14 T cell receptor beta chains below, sequenced in a study of TIL therapy for anti-PD-1-resistant metastatic lung cancer. The immunoSEQ assay was v3. Data came from immunoSEQ multiplex PCR; TCRdb stores just in-frame clones and leaves some out. The table includes around 20,000 clones, around 76% detected once. Time point: pre-treatment sample, taken before nivolumab and TIL therapy. This specimen was blood, taken at baseline. The receptors originated from a person between 25 and 79 years old with non-small cell lung cancer.

Worth noting for this clone: Other DNA sequences within the sample encode an identical CDR3. The chain links TRBV5-1 to TRBJ2-5; D remains unclear. The CDR3 runs 12 residues. Looked up from germline, CDR1 is SGHRS and CDR2 is YFSETQ. V was clipped by 0 bases and J by 2 bases, with 2 bases between them. CDR3 amino acids: CASSLGQETQYF. Written as DNA, the CDR3 is TGCGCCAGCAGCTTGGGTCAAGAGACCCAGTACTTC.

The chain links TRBV7-2 to TRBJ2-3; 11 nucleotides match TRBD2. Germline loops: CDR1 SGHTA, CDR2 FQGNSA. V was clipped by 3 bases and J by 1 base; unmatched bases: 6. The CDR3 extends over 17 amino acids. The CDR3, as DNA: TGTGCCAGCAGCTTCTCTTCGGGACTAGCGGGCACAGATACGCAGTATTTT. It translates to CASSFSSGLAGTDTQYF.

This sequence joins TRBV29-1 and TRBJ1-1; D might be TRBD1 (5 bases). From germline, CDR1 is SQVTM and CDR2 ANQGSEA. The CDR3 consists of 15 residues. With 0 bases removed from V and 4 bases from J, the gap between germline ends came to 15 bases. In DNA, the CDR3 is TGCAGCGTTGAAGATCCTGTTAAGGGGATCACTGAAGCTTTCTTT. Residues: CSVEDPVKGITEAFF.

V gene TRBV6-7 combines with J gene TRBJ1-1; D is unresolved. TRBV6-7 is sorted into the ORF group, with uncertain function. The CDR3 sequence is 14 residues long. V lost 0 bases and J 5 bases, leaving 10 bases between the germline ends. The CDR3 DNA follows: TGTGCCAGCAGTTACTCCGATGTACAGACTGAAGCTTTCTTT. Residues: CASSYSDVQTEAFF.

This chain links TRBV7-7 with TRBJ2-1; D gene unclear. V lost 1 base and J 6 bases, leaving 16 bases between the germline ends. The germline V gene encodes CDR1 SSHAT and CDR2 FNYEAQ (reference sequence). The CDR3 runs 16 residues. The CDR3 nucleotides are TGTGCCAGCAGCTTAGGGGTCGTTTGGGTGGCCAATGAGCAGTTCTTC. Protein sequence: CASSLGVVWVANEQFF.

The chain recombines TRBV25-1 with TRBJ1-3, with TRBD1 as a possible D gene (5 bases). Deletions cut 5 bases from V and 4 bases from J, with 9 bases between. This CDR3 is built from 13 residues. The germline V gene encodes CDR1 MGHDK and CDR2 SYGVNS. Written as DNA, the CDR3 is TGTGCCAGCAGTTTTCAGGGCGGAAACACCATATATTTT. Translating gives CASSFQGGNTIYF.

The V and J genes are TRBV28 and TRBJ2-5; 8 bases are shared with TRBD1. Judging by the DNA end, TRBJ2-7 fits better; the J call may be wrong. The CDR3 totals 16 residues. CDR1 is MDHEN, CDR2 SYDVKM, per germline. The CDR3 region has the DNA TGTGCCAGCAGTCCAATAGGACAGGGTAGGTCCTACGAGCAGTACTTC. It encodes CASSPIGQGRSYEQYF.

CDR3 region: CATRQGNTEAFF. Written as DNA, the CDR3 is TGTGCCACGAGACAGGGGAACACTGAAGCTTTCTTT. The J gene is TRBJ1-1, the V gene TRBV6-1, with 7 nucleotides matching TRBD1. The V gene end was trimmed by 10 bases and the J gene end by 1 base; junction bases not matched to a gene: 3. The CDR3 is 12 residues long. Looked up from germline, CDR1 is MNHNS and CDR2 is SASEGT.

V and J are TRBV19 and TRBJ2-3; D is tentatively TRBD1 or TRBD2 (5 bases each). This CDR3 is built from 14 residues. V was shortened by 4 bases and J by 7 bases, with 15 bases between the two germline ends. Germline values: CDR1 LNHDA, CDR2 SQIVND (reference sequence). CDR3 DNA: TGTGCCAGTAGTAGTGGGTCGGGGCGGTATACGCAGTATTTT. This translates into CASSSGSGRYTQYF.

The sample holds one count of this clone. The V call is TRBV19, the J call TRBJ1-5, with 9 nucleotides matching TRBD1. V lost 5 bases and J lost 8; bases outside the gene matches: 10. CDR1 LNHDA and CDR2 SQIVND come from the germline V gene (reference sequence). The CDR3 length is 15 residues. In DNA, the CDR3 is TGTGCCAGTAGTTTTGGGGACAGGGTTACGGAGCCCCAGCATTTT. Translated: CASSFGDRVTEPQHF.

The rearrangement joins TRBV7-2 to TRBJ1-3; weak D call: TRBD1 (6 bases). The CDR3 totals 14 residues. Germline V CDR1 and CDR2: SGHTA, FQGNSA. The V end was cut by 4 bases, the J end by 5 bases, with 12 bases between. CDR3 DNA sequence: TGTGCCAGCAGCTATATAGGGGGAAGAAACACCATATATTTT. Translation: CASSYIGGRNTIYF. Variable domain in full (rest from reference TRBV7-2 and TRBJ1-3): GAGVSQSPSNKVTEKGKDVELRCDPISGHTALYWYRQSLGQGLEFLIYFQGNSAPDKSGLPSDRFSAERTGGSVSTLTIQRTQQEDSAVYLCASSYIGGRNTIYFGEGSWLTVV.

The rearrangement uses TRBV28 and TRBJ1-1, with 7 bases matching TRBD1. Germline V gives CDR1 MDHEN, CDR2 SYDVKM. After removal of 6 bases from V and 7 bases from J, the junction contained 5 bases not matched to a gene. The CDR3 has 12 residues. CDR3 sequence (DNA): TGTGCCAGCAGCGTGACAGGGAATGAAGCTTTCTTT. It translates to CASSVTGNEAFF.

This chain connects TRBV28 to TRBJ2-7; 7 nucleotides line up with TRBD1. In germline, CDR1 is MDHEN, CDR2 SYDVKM. The CDR3 is 13 residues long. With 5 bases clipped from V and 3 bases from J, the junction kept 4 bases outside the gene matches. The CDR3 DNA follows: TGTGCCAGCAGTCGGCCAGGGGGCTACGAGCAGTACTTC. It yields the protein CASSRPGGYEQYF.

The gene calls are TRBV19 and TRBJ1-2, with D unresolved. CDR1 and CDR2 (germline): LNHDA, SQIVND (reference sequence). V was clipped by 1 base and J by 1 base, with 4 bases between them. The CDR3 runs 13 residues. The CDR3 bases are TGTGCCAGTAGTATAGGGGTTAACTATGGCTACACCTTC. It translates to CASSIGVNYGYTF. Together with reference TRBV19 and TRBJ1-2, the CDR3 gives the full variable domain: DGGITQSPKYLFRKEGQNVTLSCEQNLNHDAMYWYRQDPGQGLRLIYYSQIVNDFQKGDIAEGYSVSREKKESFPLTVTSAQKNPTAFYLCASSIGVNYGYTFGSGTRLTVV.